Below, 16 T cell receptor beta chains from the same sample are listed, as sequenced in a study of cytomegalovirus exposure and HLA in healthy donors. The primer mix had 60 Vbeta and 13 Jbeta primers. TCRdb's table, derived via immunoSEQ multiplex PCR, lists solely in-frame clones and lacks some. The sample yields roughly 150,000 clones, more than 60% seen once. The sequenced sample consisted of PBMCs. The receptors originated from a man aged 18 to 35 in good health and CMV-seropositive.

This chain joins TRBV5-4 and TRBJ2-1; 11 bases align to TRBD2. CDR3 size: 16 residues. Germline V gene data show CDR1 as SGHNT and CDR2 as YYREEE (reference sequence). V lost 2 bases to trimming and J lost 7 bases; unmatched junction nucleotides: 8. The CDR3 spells CASSLVAGGPVNEQFF. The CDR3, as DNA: TGTGCCAGCAGCTTAGTAGCGGGAGGGCCGGTGAATGAGCAGTTCTTC.

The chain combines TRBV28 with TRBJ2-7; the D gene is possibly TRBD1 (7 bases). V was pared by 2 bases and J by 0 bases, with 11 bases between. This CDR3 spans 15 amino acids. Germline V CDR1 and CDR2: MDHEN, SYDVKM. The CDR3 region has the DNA TGTGCCAGCAGTTTAGGCGGGACAGTCTCCTACGAGCAGTACTTC. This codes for CASSLGGTVSYEQYF.

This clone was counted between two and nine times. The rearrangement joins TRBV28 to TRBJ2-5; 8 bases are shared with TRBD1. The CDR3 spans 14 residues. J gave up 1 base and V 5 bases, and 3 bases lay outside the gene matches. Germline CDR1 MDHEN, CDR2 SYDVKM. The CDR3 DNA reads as TGTGCCAGCAGTGCGGACAGGGTCCAAGAGACCCAGTACTTC. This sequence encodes CASSADRVQETQYF.

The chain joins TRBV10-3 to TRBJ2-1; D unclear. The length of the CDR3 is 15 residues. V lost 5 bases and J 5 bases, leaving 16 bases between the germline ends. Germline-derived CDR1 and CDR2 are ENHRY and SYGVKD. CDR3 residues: CAISNRLVSNNEQFF. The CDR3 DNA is TGTGCCATCAGTAATCGCCTAGTCTCTAACAATGAGCAGTTCTTC.

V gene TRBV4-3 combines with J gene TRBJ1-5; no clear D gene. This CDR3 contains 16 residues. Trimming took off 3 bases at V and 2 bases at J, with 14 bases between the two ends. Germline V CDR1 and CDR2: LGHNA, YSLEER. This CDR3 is CASSQAESSGNQPQHF. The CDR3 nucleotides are TGCGCCAGCAGCCAGGCAGAGTCTAGCGGCAATCAGCCCCAGCATTTT.

Here the CDR3 reads CASSLVERNTEAFF. CDR3 nucleotide sequence: TGTGCCAGCAGTTTGGTTGAGAGGAACACTGAAGCTTTCTTT. The gene calls are TRBV28 and TRBJ1-1; no firm D call. Trimming took off 3 bases at V and 1 base at J, with 9 bases between the two ends. CDR3 length: 14 amino acids. CDR1 MDHEN and CDR2 SYDVKM come from the germline V gene. Full variable domain (outside the CDR3, taken from reference TRBV28 and TRBJ1-1): DVKVTQSSRYLVKRTGEKVFLECVQDMDHENMFWYRQDPGLGLRLIYFSYDVKMKEKGDIPEGYSVSREKKERFSLILESASTNQTSMYLCASSLVERNTEAFFGQGTRLTVV.

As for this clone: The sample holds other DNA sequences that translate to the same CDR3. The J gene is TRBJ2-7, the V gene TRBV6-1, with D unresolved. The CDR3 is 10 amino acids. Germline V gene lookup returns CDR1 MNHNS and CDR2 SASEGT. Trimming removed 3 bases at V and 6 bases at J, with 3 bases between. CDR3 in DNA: TGTGCCAGCAGTGATCGCGAGCAGTACTTC. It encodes CASSDREQYF.

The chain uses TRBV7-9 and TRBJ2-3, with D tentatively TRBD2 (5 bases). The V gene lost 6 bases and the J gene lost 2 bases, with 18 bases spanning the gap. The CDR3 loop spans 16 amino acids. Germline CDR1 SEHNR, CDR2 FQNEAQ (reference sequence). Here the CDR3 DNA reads TGTGCCAGCAGACCCGCCGACTCCGGGAACACAGATACGCAGTATTTT. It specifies CASRPADSGNTDTQYF.

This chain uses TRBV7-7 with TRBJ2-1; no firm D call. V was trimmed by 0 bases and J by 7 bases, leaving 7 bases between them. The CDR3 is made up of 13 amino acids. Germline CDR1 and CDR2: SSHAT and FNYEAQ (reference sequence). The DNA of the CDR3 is TGTGCCAGCAGCTTAGCGATGCGGAATGAGCAGTTCTTC. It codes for CASSLAMRNEQFF.

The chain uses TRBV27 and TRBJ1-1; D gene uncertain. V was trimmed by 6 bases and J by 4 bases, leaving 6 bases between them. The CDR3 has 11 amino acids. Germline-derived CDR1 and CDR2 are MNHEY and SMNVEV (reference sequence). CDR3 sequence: CASSPGTEAFF. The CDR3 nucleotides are TGTGCCAGCAGCCCAGGCACTGAAGCTTTCTTT.

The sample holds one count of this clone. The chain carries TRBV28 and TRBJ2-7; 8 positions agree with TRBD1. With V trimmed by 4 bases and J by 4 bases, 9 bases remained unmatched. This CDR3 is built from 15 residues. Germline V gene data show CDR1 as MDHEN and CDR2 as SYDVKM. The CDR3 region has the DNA TGTGCCAGCAGTTCCCCAAACAGGGGGATGTACGAGCAGTACTTC. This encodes CASSSPNRGMYEQYF.

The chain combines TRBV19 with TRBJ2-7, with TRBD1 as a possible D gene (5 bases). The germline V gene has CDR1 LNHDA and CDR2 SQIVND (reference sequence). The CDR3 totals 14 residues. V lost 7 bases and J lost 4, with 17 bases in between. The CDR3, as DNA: TGTGCCAGTATGACCGGTGGGGCCCCTTACGAGCAGTACTTC. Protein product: CASMTGGAPYEQYF.

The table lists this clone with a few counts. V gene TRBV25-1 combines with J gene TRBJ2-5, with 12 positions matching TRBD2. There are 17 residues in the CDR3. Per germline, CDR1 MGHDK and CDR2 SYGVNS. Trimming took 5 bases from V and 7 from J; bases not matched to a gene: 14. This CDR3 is CASSPGAGTSGQGTQYF. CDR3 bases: TGTGCCAGCAGTCCAGGGGCCGGGACTAGCGGGCAGGGGACCCAGTACTTC.

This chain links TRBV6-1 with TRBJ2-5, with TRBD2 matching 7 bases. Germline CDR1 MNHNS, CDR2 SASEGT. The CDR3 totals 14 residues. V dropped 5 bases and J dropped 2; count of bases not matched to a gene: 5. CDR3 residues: CASSRLREQETQYF. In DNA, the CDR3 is TGTGCCAGCAGTCGATTGCGGGAGCAAGAGACCCAGTACTTC.

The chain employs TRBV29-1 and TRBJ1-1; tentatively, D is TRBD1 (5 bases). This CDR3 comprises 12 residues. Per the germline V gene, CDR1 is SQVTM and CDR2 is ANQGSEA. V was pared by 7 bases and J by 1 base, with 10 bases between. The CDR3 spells CSGSTENTEAFF. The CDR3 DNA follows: TGCAGCGGGTCGACAGAGAACACTGAAGCTTTCTTT.

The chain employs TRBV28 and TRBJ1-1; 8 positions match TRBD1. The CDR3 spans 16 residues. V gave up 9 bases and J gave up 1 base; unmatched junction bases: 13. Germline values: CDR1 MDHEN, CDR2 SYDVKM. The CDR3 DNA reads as TGTGCCAGTTTGAGACAGGGGCTAATAGGGAACACTGAAGCTTTCTTT. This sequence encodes CASLRQGLIGNTEAFF. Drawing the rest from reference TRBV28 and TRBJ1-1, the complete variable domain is DVKVTQSSRYLVKRTGEKVFLECVQDMDHENMFWYRQDPGLGLRLIYFSYDVKMKEKGDIPEGYSVSREKKERFSLILESASTNQTSMYLCASLRQGLIGNTEAFFGQGTRLTVV.